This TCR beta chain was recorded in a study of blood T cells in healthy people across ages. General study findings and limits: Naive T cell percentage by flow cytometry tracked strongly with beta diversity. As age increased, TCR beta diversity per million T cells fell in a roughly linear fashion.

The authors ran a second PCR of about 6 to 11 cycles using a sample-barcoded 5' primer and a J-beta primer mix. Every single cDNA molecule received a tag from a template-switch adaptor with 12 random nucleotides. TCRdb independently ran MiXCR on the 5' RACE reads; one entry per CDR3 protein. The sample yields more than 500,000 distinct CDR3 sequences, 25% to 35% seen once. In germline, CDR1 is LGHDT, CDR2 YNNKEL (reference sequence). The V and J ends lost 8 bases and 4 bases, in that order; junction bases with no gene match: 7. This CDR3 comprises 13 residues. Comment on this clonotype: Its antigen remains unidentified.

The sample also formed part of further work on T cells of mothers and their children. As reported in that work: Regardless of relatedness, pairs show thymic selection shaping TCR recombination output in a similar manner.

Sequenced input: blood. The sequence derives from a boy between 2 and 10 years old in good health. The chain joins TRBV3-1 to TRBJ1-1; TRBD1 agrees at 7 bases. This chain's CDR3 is CASFQAGGTEAFF. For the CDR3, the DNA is TGTGCCAGCTTCCAGGCAGGGGGCACTGAAGCTTTCTTT.